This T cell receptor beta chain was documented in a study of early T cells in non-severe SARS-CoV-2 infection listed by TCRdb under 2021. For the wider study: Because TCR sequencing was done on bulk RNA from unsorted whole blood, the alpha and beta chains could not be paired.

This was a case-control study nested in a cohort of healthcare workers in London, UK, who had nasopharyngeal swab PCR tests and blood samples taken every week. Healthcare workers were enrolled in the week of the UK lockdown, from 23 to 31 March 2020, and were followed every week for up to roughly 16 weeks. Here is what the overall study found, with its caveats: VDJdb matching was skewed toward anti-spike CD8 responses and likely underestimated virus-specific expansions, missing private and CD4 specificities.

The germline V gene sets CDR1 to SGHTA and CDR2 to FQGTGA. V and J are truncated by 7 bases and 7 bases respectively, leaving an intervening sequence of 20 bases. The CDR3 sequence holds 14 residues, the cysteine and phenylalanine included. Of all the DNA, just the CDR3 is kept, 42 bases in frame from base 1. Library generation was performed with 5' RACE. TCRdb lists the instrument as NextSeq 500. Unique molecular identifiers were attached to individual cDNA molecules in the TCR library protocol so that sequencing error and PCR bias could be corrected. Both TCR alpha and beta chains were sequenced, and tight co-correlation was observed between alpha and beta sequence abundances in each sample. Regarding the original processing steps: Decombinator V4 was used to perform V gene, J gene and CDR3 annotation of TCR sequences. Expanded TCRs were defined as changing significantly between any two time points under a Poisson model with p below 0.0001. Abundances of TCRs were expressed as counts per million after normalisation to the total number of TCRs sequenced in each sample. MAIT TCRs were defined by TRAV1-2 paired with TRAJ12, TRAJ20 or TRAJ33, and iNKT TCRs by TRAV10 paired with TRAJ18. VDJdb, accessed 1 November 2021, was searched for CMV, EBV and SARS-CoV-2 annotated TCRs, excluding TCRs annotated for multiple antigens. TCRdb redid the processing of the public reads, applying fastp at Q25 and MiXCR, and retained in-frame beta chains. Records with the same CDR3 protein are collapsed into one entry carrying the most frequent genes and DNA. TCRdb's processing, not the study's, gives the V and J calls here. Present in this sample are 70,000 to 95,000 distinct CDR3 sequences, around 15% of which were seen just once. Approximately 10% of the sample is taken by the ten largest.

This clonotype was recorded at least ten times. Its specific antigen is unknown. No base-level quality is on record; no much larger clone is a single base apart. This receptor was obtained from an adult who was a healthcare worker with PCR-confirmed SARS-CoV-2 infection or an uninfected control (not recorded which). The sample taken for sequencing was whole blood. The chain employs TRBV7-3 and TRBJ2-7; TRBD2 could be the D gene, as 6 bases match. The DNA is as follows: TGTGCCAGCATGGAGGGGCCGACCACGGGGGAGCAGTACTTC. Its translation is CASMEGPTTGEQYF.